This TCR beta chain was profiled in a study of cytomegalovirus exposure and HLA in healthy donors. Findings and caveats of the study: In an earlier analysis, about 87% or about 30%: the productive usage of most TCR beta V segments.

V gave up 3 bases and J gave up 8 bases, with 19 bases separating them. Germline assignment: CDR1 LNHNV and CDR2 YYDKDF (reference sequence). This CDR3 region has 16 residues. The PCR had 60 Vbeta and 13 Jbeta primers. TCRdb's table, derived via immunoSEQ multiplex PCR, lists solely in-frame clones and lacks some. The table includes about 130,000 clones, 70% to 85% detected once. As concerns this clone: Its antigen is unknown.

The sample was PBMCs. The chain couples TRBV15 to TRBJ2-2; the D gene is possibly TRBD1 (6 bases). The origin of this receptor is a female donor in good health and CMV-seronegative. Here the CDR3 reads CATSRNREKGLGELFF. The CDR3 bases are TGTGCCACCAGCAGGAACAGGGAAAAAGGACTGGGGGAGCTGTTTTTT.